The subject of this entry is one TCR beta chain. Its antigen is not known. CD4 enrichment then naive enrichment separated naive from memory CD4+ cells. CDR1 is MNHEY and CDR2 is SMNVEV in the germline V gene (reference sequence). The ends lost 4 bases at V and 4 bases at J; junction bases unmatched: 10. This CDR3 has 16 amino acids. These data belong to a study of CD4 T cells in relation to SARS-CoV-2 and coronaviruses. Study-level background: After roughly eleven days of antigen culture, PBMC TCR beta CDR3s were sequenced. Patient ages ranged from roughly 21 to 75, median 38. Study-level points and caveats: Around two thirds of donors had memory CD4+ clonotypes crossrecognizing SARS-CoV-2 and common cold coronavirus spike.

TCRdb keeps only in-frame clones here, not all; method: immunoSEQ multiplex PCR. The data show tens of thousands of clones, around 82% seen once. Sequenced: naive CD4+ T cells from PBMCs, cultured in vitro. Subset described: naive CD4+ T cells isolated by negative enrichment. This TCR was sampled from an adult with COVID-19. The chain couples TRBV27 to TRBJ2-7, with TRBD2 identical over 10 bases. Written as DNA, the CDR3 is TGTGCCAGCAGTTGGGGGCTAGCGGGAGTCGGGTACGAGCAGTACTTC. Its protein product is CASSWGLAGVGYEQYF.